This T cell receptor (beta chain) was found in a study of T cells after somatic rescue of genetic block. The V and J ends lost 5 bases and 2 bases, in that order; junction bases with no gene match: 4. Germline V gene sequence: CDR1 SGHTA, CDR2 FQGTGA. The CDR3 spans 15 residues. Assay used: immunoSEQ multiplex PCR; TCRdb lists only in-frame clones, some missing. The data contain about 13,000 clones, roughly 73% of them singletons. V usage is TRBV7-3 and J usage is TRBJ2-3, with TRBD1 identical over 10 bases. This receptor was taken from a boy aged 5 to 17. The specimen was peripheral blood mononuclear cells (PBMCs). The CDR3 DNA sequence: TGTGCCAGCAGCCCCGGGACAGGGGTCACAGATACGCAGTATTTT. As protein: CASSPGTGVTDTQYF.